The rows below give T cell receptor beta chains drawn from one sample of a study of metastatic and nonmetastatic thyroid tumors. From the PCR reads, TCRdb re-called clones with MiXCR. This table has approximately 13,000 clones, roughly 29% appearing once. Sequenced material: blood. The source is a female donor with papillary thyroid cancer or a benign thyroid nodule (not recorded which). Some clones in this sample may be carry-over from other donors' samples. Each CDR3 is given with its conserved first and last residue. A D gene is named only where the DNA matches it firmly. Clone size, where shown, is once, few, many, or a class for clones that have expanded.

clone_size: medium-sized; d_call: TRBD1; v_call: TRBV20-1; cdr3_length: 14; j_call: TRBJ2-3; cdr3_aa: CSAPGTGNTDTQYF; cdr3_nt: TGCAGTGCTCCCGGGACAGGGAACACAGATACGCAGTATTTT
clone_size: NA; d_call: NA; v_call: TRBV11-2; cdr3_length: 15; j_call: TRBJ2-7; cdr3_aa: CASSSYEDKDYEQYF; cdr3_nt: TGTGCCAGCAGCTCCTACGAGGACAAAGATTACGAGCAGTACTTC
clone_size: medium-sized; d_call: NA; v_call: TRBV14; cdr3_length: 17; j_call: TRBJ1-3; cdr3_aa: CASSHLTGKSSGNTIYF; cdr3_nt: TGTGCCAGCAGCCACCTCACAGGGAAGAGCTCTGGAAACACCATATATTTT
clone_size: medium-sized; d_call: NA; v_call: TRBV19; cdr3_length: 14; j_call: TRBJ2-1; cdr3_aa: CASSIRSSIGEQFF; cdr3_nt: TGTGCCAGTAGTATCCGGTCCTCTATAGGTGAGCAGTTCTTC
clone_size: NA; d_call: NA; v_call: TRBV7-2; cdr3_length: 15; j_call: TRBJ1-4; cdr3_aa: CASILTRESNEKLFF; cdr3_nt: TGTGCCAGCATCTTAACCCGGGAGTCTAATGAAAAACTGTTTTTT
clone_size: medium-sized; d_call: NA; v_call: TRBV19; cdr3_length: 15; j_call: TRBJ1-1; cdr3_aa: CASSTPYGAGTEAFF; cdr3_nt: TGTGCCAGTAGTACCCCCTATGGGGCAGGCACTGAAGCTTTCTTT
clone_size: NA; d_call: NA; v_call: TRBV19; cdr3_length: 13; j_call: TRBJ1-2; cdr3_aa: CASSIGSLEGYTF; cdr3_nt: TGTGCCAGTAGTATAGGGTCGCTGGAGGGCTACACCTTC
clone_size: few; d_call: NA; v_call: TRBV11-1; cdr3_length: 16; j_call: TRBJ2-2; cdr3_aa: CASSPQFFSGTGELFF; cdr3_nt: TGTGCCAGCAGCCCCCAGTTCTTCTCGGGCACCGGGGAGCTGTTTTTT
clone_size: NA; d_call: TRBD1; v_call: TRBV20-1; cdr3_length: 15; j_call: TRBJ1-1; cdr3_aa: CSAKNRQGLNTEAFF; cdr3_nt: TGCAGTGCTAAGAACCGACAGGGGTTAAACACTGAAGCTTTCTTT
clone_size: medium-sized; d_call: NA; v_call: TRBV19; cdr3_length: 15; j_call: TRBJ2-7; cdr3_aa: CASSIGEDGSYEQYF; cdr3_nt: TGTGCCAGTAGTATTGGGGAGGACGGATCCTACGAGCAGTACTTC
clone_size: medium-sized; d_call: TRBD1; v_call: TRBV19; cdr3_length: 12; j_call: TRBJ2-1; cdr3_aa: CASADRADEQFF; cdr3_nt: TGTGCCAGTGCGGACAGGGCGGATGAGCAGTTCTTC
clone_size: NA; d_call: NA; v_call: TRBV5-6; cdr3_length: 15; j_call: TRBJ2-3; cdr3_aa: CAIEGGAGSTDTKYF; cdr3_nt: TGTGCCATCGAAGGGGGAGCGGGGTCCACAGATACGAAGTATTTT
clone_size: many; d_call: TRBD2; v_call: TRBV29-1; cdr3_length: 14; j_call: TRBJ2-5; cdr3_aa: CSHGLAGAEETQYF; cdr3_nt: TGCAGCCACGGACTAGCGGGAGCGGAGGAGACCCAGTACTTC
clone_size: NA; d_call: NA; v_call: TRBV18; cdr3_length: 14; j_call: TRBJ2-7; cdr3_aa: CASSPSFGVGEQYF; cdr3_nt: TGTGCCAGCTCACCAAGCTTTGGGGTAGGAGAGCAGTACTTC
clone_size: few; d_call: NA; v_call: TRBV6-1; cdr3_length: 12; j_call: TRBJ1-1; cdr3_aa: CASKGVNTEAFF; cdr3_nt: TGTGCCAGCAAGGGGGTGAACACTGAAGCTTTCTTT
clone_size: medium-sized; d_call: NA; v_call: TRBV7-2; cdr3_length: 18; j_call: TRBJ1-3; cdr3_aa: CASSLGGGSFGSGNTIYF; cdr3_nt: TGTGCCAGCAGCTTAGGAGGGGGTAGCTTCGGCTCTGGAAACACCATATATTTT
clone_size: medium-sized; d_call: NA; v_call: TRBV6-2/TRBV6-3; cdr3_length: 13; j_call: TRBJ1-1; cdr3_aa: CASSQGFNTEAFF; cdr3_nt: TGTGCCAGCTCTCAAGGGTTCAACACTGAAGCTTTCTTT
clone_size: many; d_call: TRBD2; v_call: TRBV7-6; cdr3_length: 16; j_call: TRBJ2-2; cdr3_aa: CASSDGTSGRTGELFF; cdr3_nt: TGTGCCAGCAGCGACGGGACTAGCGGAAGAACCGGGGAGCTGTTTTTT
clone_size: NA; d_call: NA; v_call: TRBV14; cdr3_length: 13; j_call: TRBJ1-2; cdr3_aa: CASSQQHNYGYTF; cdr3_nt: TGTGCCAGCAGCCAGCAACACAACTATGGCTACACCTTC
clone_size: medium-sized; d_call: TRBD2; v_call: TRBV6-1; cdr3_length: 16; j_call: TRBJ2-1; cdr3_aa: CASSDRFGGAGNEQFF; cdr3_nt: TGTGCCAGCAGTGACCGCTTCGGGGGGGCTGGCAATGAGCAGTTCTTC
clone_size: few; d_call: NA; v_call: TRBV2; cdr3_length: 13; j_call: TRBJ1-5; cdr3_aa: CASSYQCPQPQHF; cdr3_nt: TGTGCCAGCAGTTACCAGTGCCCCCAGCCCCAGCATTTT
clone_size: once; d_call: TRBD1; v_call: TRBV9; cdr3_length: 16; j_call: TRBJ2-2; cdr3_aa: CASSSRTGVATGELFF; cdr3_nt: TGTGCCAGCAGCTCCCGGACAGGGGTCGCCACCGGTGAGCTGTTTTTT
clone_size: NA; d_call: NA; v_call: TRBV27; cdr3_length: 16; j_call: TRBJ2-5; cdr3_aa: CASSSLGGGEGETQYF; cdr3_nt: TGTGCCAGCAGTTCCCTTGGAGGGGGCGAAGGAGAGACCCAGTACTTC
clone_size: few; d_call: TRBD1; v_call: TRBV10-3; cdr3_length: 15; j_call: TRBJ2-7; cdr3_aa: CAISETGGQALEQYF; cdr3_nt: TGTGCCATCAGTGAGACCGGAGGACAGGCCCTAGAGCAGTACTTC
clone_size: NA; d_call: NA; v_call: TRBV7-2; cdr3_length: 14; j_call: TRBJ2-7; cdr3_aa: CASSWGRTSYEQYF; cdr3_nt: TGTGCCAGCAGCTGGGGAAGGACCTCCTACGAGCAGTACTTC
clone_size: NA; d_call: NA; v_call: TRBV6-5; cdr3_length: 16; j_call: TRBJ1-1; cdr3_aa: CASSYLLGGSNTEAFF; cdr3_nt: TGTGCCAGCAGTTACCTCCTAGGAGGGTCCAACACTGAAGCTTTCTTT
clone_size: NA; d_call: TRBD1; v_call: TRBV5-4; cdr3_length: 15; j_call: TRBJ2-7; cdr3_aa: CASSSGTARSYEQYF; cdr3_nt: TGTGCCAGCAGCTCCGGGACAGCCCGATCCTACGAGCAGTACTTC
clone_size: medium-sized; d_call: TRBD1; v_call: TRBV2; cdr3_length: 15; j_call: TRBJ2-2; cdr3_aa: CASRGQGISGGELFF; cdr3_nt: TGTGCCAGCAGGGGACAGGGGATTTCAGGCGGGGAGCTGTTTTTT
clone_size: NA; d_call: NA; v_call: TRBV6-1; cdr3_length: 14; j_call: TRBJ1-1; cdr3_aa: CASSEIGRAGEAFF; cdr3_nt: TGTGCCAGCAGTGAAATCGGCAGGGCGGGTGAAGCTTTCTTT
clone_size: NA; d_call: NA; v_call: TRBV30; cdr3_length: 12; j_call: TRBJ1-1; cdr3_aa: CAWSEVNTEAFF; cdr3_nt: TGTGCCTGGAGTGAAGTGAACACTGAAGCTTTCTTT
clone_size: NA; d_call: NA; v_call: TRBV4-2; cdr3_length: 14; j_call: TRBJ1-1; cdr3_aa: CASSQDRGITEAFF; cdr3_nt: TGTGCCAGCAGCCAAGATCGGGGAATCACTGAAGCTTTCTTT
clone_size: many; d_call: NA; v_call: TRBV29-1; cdr3_length: 12; j_call: TRBJ2-3; cdr3_aa: CSGGRGADTQYF; cdr3_nt: TGCAGCGGTGGGCGGGGAGCAGATACGCAGTATTTT
clone_size: medium-sized; d_call: NA; v_call: TRBV20-1; cdr3_length: 12; j_call: TRBJ2-1; cdr3_aa: CSARDRLDEQFF; cdr3_nt: TGCAGTGCTAGAGATAGGTTAGATGAGCAGTTCTTC
clone_size: many; d_call: TRBD1; v_call: TRBV3-1; cdr3_length: 14; j_call: TRBJ1-3; cdr3_aa: CASSDRGSGNTIYF; cdr3_nt: TGTGCCAGCAGTGACAGGGGCTCTGGAAACACCATATATTTT
clone_size: medium-sized; d_call: TRBD2; v_call: TRBV7-2; cdr3_length: 15; j_call: TRBJ2-3; cdr3_aa: CASSLNFAGADTQYF; cdr3_nt: TGTGCCAGCAGCTTGAACTTTGCGGGAGCAGATACGCAGTATTTT
clone_size: few; d_call: NA; v_call: TRBV27; cdr3_length: 13; j_call: TRBJ1-2; cdr3_aa: CASSLEGIGGYTF; cdr3_nt: TGTGCCAGCAGTTTGGAGGGGATCGGTGGCTACACCTTC
clone_size: many; d_call: NA; v_call: TRBV12-3/TRBV12-4; cdr3_length: 15; j_call: TRBJ1-4; cdr3_aa: CASSLLTVRGEKLFF; cdr3_nt: TGTGCCAGCAGTTTACTCACAGTGAGGGGTGAAAAACTGTTTTTT
clone_size: many; d_call: NA; v_call: TRBV25-1; cdr3_length: 14; j_call: TRBJ2-2; cdr3_aa: CASSGGRVVGELFF; cdr3_nt: TGTGCCAGCAGTGGCGGAAGGGTAGTTGGGGAGCTGTTTTTT
clone_size: NA; d_call: TRBD1; v_call: TRBV4-1; cdr3_length: 15; j_call: TRBJ1-4; cdr3_aa: CASSKITGVGEKLFF; cdr3_nt: TGCGCCAGCAGCAAAATTACAGGGGTGGGTGAAAAACTGTTTTTT
clone_size: medium-sized; d_call: NA; v_call: TRBV27; cdr3_length: 16; j_call: TRBJ2-1; cdr3_aa: CASSPIGTLGNNEQFF; cdr3_nt: TGTGCCAGCAGCCCGATCGGGACGCTCGGTAACAATGAGCAGTTCTTC
clone_size: few; d_call: NA; v_call: TRBV2; cdr3_length: 12; j_call: TRBJ2-5; cdr3_aa: CASTEDRRTQYF; cdr3_nt: TGTGCCAGCACGGAAGACAGGAGGACCCAGTACTTC
clone_size: medium-sized; d_call: TRBD2; v_call: TRBV20-1; cdr3_length: 14; j_call: TRBJ2-1; cdr3_aa: CSARGLAEHNEQFF; cdr3_nt: TGCAGTGCTAGGGGACTAGCGGAACACAATGAGCAGTTCTTC
clone_size: NA; d_call: NA; v_call: TRBV5-1; cdr3_length: 13; j_call: TRBJ1-2; cdr3_aa: CASSLDKNYGYTF; cdr3_nt: TGCGCCAGCAGCTTGGACAAAAACTATGGCTACACCTTC
clone_size: medium-sized; d_call: NA; v_call: TRBV18; cdr3_length: 12; j_call: TRBJ2-3; cdr3_aa: CASSQIGDTQYF; cdr3_nt: TGTGCCAGCTCACAGATAGGGGATACGCAGTATTTT
clone_size: NA; d_call: TRBD1; v_call: TRBV6-5; cdr3_length: 16; j_call: TRBJ2-6; cdr3_aa: CASSYDRVAGANVLTF; cdr3_nt: TGTGCCAGCAGTTACGACAGGGTTGCTGGGGCCAACGTCCTGACTTTC
clone_size: NA; d_call: NA; v_call: TRBV20-1; cdr3_length: 14; j_call: TRBJ2-1; cdr3_aa: CSAKWWRDYNEQFF; cdr3_nt: TGCAGTGCTAAGTGGTGGCGGGATTACAATGAGCAGTTCTTC
clone_size: NA; d_call: NA; v_call: TRBV11-2; cdr3_length: 17; j_call: TRBJ2-5; cdr3_aa: CASSPRDTGNLRGTQYF; cdr3_nt: TGTGCCAGCAGCCCTAGGGACACGGGAAATCTGAGGGGGACCCAGTACTTC
clone_size: NA; d_call: NA; v_call: TRBV11-2; cdr3_length: 11; j_call: TRBJ2-1; cdr3_aa: CASSRGEEQFF; cdr3_nt: TGTGCCAGCAGCCGTGGGGAAGAGCAGTTCTTC
clone_size: many; d_call: NA; v_call: TRBV7-9; cdr3_length: 15; j_call: TRBJ2-5; cdr3_aa: CASSLGLPQAETQYF; cdr3_nt: TGTGCCAGCAGCTTAGGCTTGCCTCAAGCGGAGACCCAGTACTTC
clone_size: many; d_call: TRBD1; v_call: TRBV3-1; cdr3_length: 14; j_call: TRBJ2-7; cdr3_aa: CASSRGDSSYEQYF; cdr3_nt: TGTGCCAGCAGCCGAGGGGACAGCTCCTACGAGCAGTACTTC
clone_size: NA; d_call: TRBD2; v_call: TRBV30; cdr3_length: 15; j_call: TRBJ2-1; cdr3_aa: CAWSVGSGRSSEQFF; cdr3_nt: TGTGCCTGGAGTGTTGGTAGCGGGAGGTCGAGTGAGCAGTTCTTC
clone_size: NA; d_call: TRBD2; v_call: TRBV20-1; cdr3_length: 15; j_call: TRBJ2-1; cdr3_aa: CSAKMGLARNNEQFF; cdr3_nt: TGCAGTGCTAAAATGGGACTAGCGCGCAACAATGAGCAGTTCTTC
clone_size: medium-sized; d_call: TRBD1; v_call: TRBV5-1; cdr3_length: 15; j_call: TRBJ2-5; cdr3_aa: CASSLDDWTGRTQYF; cdr3_nt: TGCGCCAGCAGCTTGGATGATTGGACAGGGCGGACCCAGTACTTC
clone_size: NA; d_call: TRBD1; v_call: TRBV12-5; cdr3_length: 15; j_call: TRBJ2-1; cdr3_aa: CASGLGDRGQGEQFF; cdr3_nt: TGTGCTAGTGGTTTGGGGGACAGGGGGCAGGGTGAGCAGTTCTTC
clone_size: many; d_call: NA; v_call: TRBV4-1; cdr3_length: 15; j_call: TRBJ2-5; cdr3_aa: CASSYSGGPKETQYF; cdr3_nt: TGCGCCAGCAGCTACTCGGGGGGCCCTAAAGAGACCCAGTACTTC
clone_size: medium-sized; d_call: NA; v_call: TRBV11-3; cdr3_length: 14; j_call: TRBJ2-3; cdr3_aa: CASTRVASADTQYF; cdr3_nt: TGTGCCAGTACCCGGGTAGCGTCGGCAGATACGCAGTATTTT
clone_size: many; d_call: NA; v_call: TRBV19; cdr3_length: 15; j_call: TRBJ2-4; cdr3_aa: CASSPSAARGNIQYF; cdr3_nt: TGTGCCAGTAGTCCTTCGGCGGCCCGAGGGAACATTCAGTACTTC